The 13 T cell receptor beta chains in this list originate from one sample, sequenced in a study of control samples from healthy donors and cancer patients. Libraries were prepared by immunoSEQ multiplex PCR; TCRdb keeps only in-frame clonotypes and omits some of them. The repertoire has around 200,000 clones, around 94% of them found once; the top ten carry approximately 1.5%. Input material: blood. The receptors come from a man aged 50 or older in good health.

This chain uses TRBV5-4 with TRBJ2-5; possibly TRBD2 for D (5 bases). CDR3 length equals 14 residues. Trimming removed 0 bases at V and 2 bases at J, with 8 bases between. CDR1 is SGHNT and CDR2 is YYREEE in the germline V gene (reference sequence). The CDR3 region is CASSLVGDQETQYF. The CDR3, as DNA: TGTGCCAGCAGCTTGGTCGGGGATCAAGAGACCCAGTACTTC.

This clone was seen just once. The chain joins TRBV2 to TRBJ1-1, with D perhaps matching TRBD1 (5 bases). There are 14 residues in the CDR3. V shed 7 bases and J shed 5 bases, with 17 bases lying between them. Germline-derived CDR1 and CDR2 are SNHLY and FYNNEI. In nucleotides, the CDR3 is TGTGCCAGCACCCCACTCCCGGAGGGGACTGAAGCTTTCTTT. Protein product: CASTPLPEGTEAFF.

The V gene is TRBV10-1, the J gene TRBJ2-7; weak D call: TRBD2 (7 bases). In germline, CDR1 is WNHNN, CDR2 SYGVQD (reference sequence). The CDR3 has 15 residues. V shed 6 bases and J shed 5 bases, with 20 bases lying between them. CDR3: CASRSGGSGDNEQYF. CDR3 in DNA: TGCGCCAGCAGATCTGGGGGAAGCGGGGACAACGAGCAGTACTTC.

The chain uses TRBV27 and TRBJ2-2; TRBD2 is a possible D gene (6 bases). Germline values: CDR1 MNHEY, CDR2 SMNVEV (reference sequence). The germline V and J ends were trimmed by 3 bases and 7 bases, with 15 bases remaining between them. The CDR3 contains 15 residues. In nucleotides, the CDR3 is TGTGCCAGCAGTTTCTTGGCGGGGTTAGGCGGGGAGCTGTTTTTT. It codes for CASSFLAGLGGELFF.

The chain has TRBV28 and TRBJ2-2; tentative D call: TRBD1 (5 bases). Trimming removed 8 bases at V and 5 bases at J, with 15 bases between. Looked up from germline, CDR1 is MDHEN and CDR2 is SYDVKM. The CDR3 loop spans 14 amino acids. The CDR3 nucleotides read TGTGCCAGCTACCCGGACACCCTGACCGGGGAGCTGTTTTTT. Residues: CASYPDTLTGELFF. Supplemented by reference TRBV28 and TRBJ2-2, the full variable domain reads DVKVTQSSRYLVKRTGEKVFLECVQDMDHENMFWYRQDPGLGLRLIYFSYDVKMKEKGDIPEGYSVSREKKERFSLILESASTNQTSMYLCASYPDTLTGELFFGEGSRLTVL.

This clone was found once. V is TRBV28 and J is TRBJ2-5; D gene unclear. The V gene lost 4 bases and the J gene lost 5 bases, with 8 bases spanning the gap. This CDR3 region has 12 residues. The germline V gene encodes CDR1 MDHEN and CDR2 SYDVKM. The CDR3 reads CASSSIKETQYF. Here the CDR3 DNA reads TGTGCCAGCAGTTCCATTAAGGAGACCCAGTACTTC.

The gene calls are TRBV28 and TRBJ1-1; unclear D gene. Germline CDR1 is MDHEN and CDR2 is SYDVKM. V lost 4 bases and J 5 bases, leaving 11 bases between the germline ends. The CDR3 is made up of 13 amino acids. The CDR3 reads CASSWTDGTEAFF. The CDR3 bases are TGTGCCAGCAGTTGGACGGACGGGACTGAAGCTTTCTTT.

The chain is built from TRBV6-6 and TRBJ2-2; 7 positions agree with TRBD1. Germline CDR1 MNHNY, CDR2 SVGAGI (reference sequence). There are 14 residues in the CDR3. Germline trimming cut 5 bases from V and 1 base from J; bases unmatched to any gene: 1. CDR3 residues: CASSRDRNTGELFF. CDR3 DNA sequence: TGTGCCAGCAGTCGGGACAGGAACACCGGGGAGCTGTTTTTT.

This chain links TRBV5-6 with TRBJ2-7; D ambiguous. Germline-derived CDR1 and CDR2 are SGHDT and YYEEEE. Trimming left V 0 bases short and J 1 base short, with 14 bases between. The CDR3 totals 16 residues. The CDR3 DNA sequence: TGTGCCAGCAGCTTGGAGATAGGCTCAGGTTCCTACGAGCAGTACGTC. This gives the protein CASSLEIGSGSYEQYV.

The chain uses TRBV25-1 and TRBJ1-1; unclear D gene. V lost 5 bases and J lost 1, with 8 bases in between. Germline-derived CDR1 and CDR2 are MGHDK and SYGVNS. This CDR3 is 13 amino acids long. This CDR3 is CASSPRRNTEAFF. In nucleotides, the CDR3 is TGTGCCAGCAGTCCTAGACGGAACACTGAAGCTTTCTTT.

This chain connects TRBV7-2 to TRBJ1-2; no firm D call. The V gene lost 2 bases and the J gene lost 2 bases, with 6 bases spanning the gap. The CDR3 totals 13 residues. CDR1 SGHTA and CDR2 FQGNSA come from the germline V gene. The CDR3 bases are TGTGCCAGCAGCTTACCAGAGAACTATGGCTACACCTTC. As protein: CASSLPENYGYTF.

The V and J genes are TRBV10-3 and TRBJ1-5; tentative D call: TRBD1 (5 bases). In germline, CDR1 is ENHRY, CDR2 SYGVKD. V lost 3 bases and J 6 bases, leaving 15 bases between the germline ends. The CDR3 has 15 residues. In DNA, the CDR3 is TGTGCCATCAGTGACGAGGGACTCTCCACTCAGCCCCAGCATTTT. Amino acids: CAISDEGLSTQPQHF.

This clone is a singleton in its sample. The junction differs from germline at one of its ends, possibly a read error. This sequence joins TRBV6-1 and TRBJ1-5; D unresolved. The CDR3 length is 15 residues. Germline-derived CDR1 and CDR2 are MNHNS and SASEGT. CDR3 bases: TGTGCCAGCACTGAAGCTCACGGGGTCAATCAGCCCCAGCATTTT. It is translated as CASTEAHGVNQPQHF.